A selection of T cell receptor beta chains follows, all from one sample in a study of OX40 agonist ivuxolimab in advanced cancers. Generated by immunoSEQ multiplex PCR, the TCRdb table keeps only in-frame clones and is missing some. Here the sample spans some 58,000 clones, about 85% being singletons. Source: CD4+ or CD8+ T cells sorted from blood, taken in a trial of the OX40 agonist ivuxolimab. These receptor sequences come from an adult with an advanced solid tumor such as melanoma, head and neck, liver or kidney cancer. The conserved cysteine and the conserved F or W are not part of the CDR3 here. Each record gives: D gene, CDR3 length, V gene, J gene, clone size, CDR3 protein. D genes are given only for firm matches. Only part of the rows carry a size: once, few, many, or a class if the clone is expanded.

d_call: TRBD2
cdr3_length: 14
v_call: TRBV7-2
j_call: TRBJ2-3
clone_size: -
cdr3_aa: ASSSKTSGRTDTQY

d_call: -
cdr3_length: 12
v_call: TRBV7-2
j_call: TRBJ2-7
clone_size: -
cdr3_aa: ASSPIPGSYEQY

d_call: TRBD1
cdr3_length: 11
v_call: TRBV15
j_call: TRBJ1-1
clone_size: -
cdr3_aa: ATRGQGYTEAF

d_call: -
cdr3_length: 13
v_call: TRBV25-1
j_call: TRBJ2-2
clone_size: -
cdr3_aa: ASSEFGLRTGELF

d_call: -
cdr3_length: 12
v_call: TRBV28
j_call: TRBJ1-1
clone_size: few
cdr3_aa: ASSQLTAITEAF

d_call: -
cdr3_length: 11
v_call: TRBV6-5
j_call: TRBJ2-7
clone_size: -
cdr3_aa: ASRSQDWGEQY

d_call: TRBD1
cdr3_length: 15
v_call: TRBV18
j_call: TRBJ1-1
clone_size: -
cdr3_aa: ASSPRVSGTGNTEAF

d_call: -
cdr3_length: 12
v_call: TRBV30
j_call: TRBJ2-7
clone_size: -
cdr3_aa: AWSPATGGYEQY

d_call: TRBD1
cdr3_length: 17
v_call: TRBV7-7
j_call: TRBJ2-7
clone_size: -
cdr3_aa: ASSTGQRSLSIPPYEQY

d_call: -
cdr3_length: 12
v_call: TRBV9
j_call: TRBJ2-1
clone_size: -
cdr3_aa: ASSVGGIYNEQF

d_call: -
cdr3_length: 14
v_call: TRBV5-1
j_call: TRBJ2-1
clone_size: -
cdr3_aa: ASSRSETVGYNEQF

d_call: TRBD2
cdr3_length: 12
v_call: TRBV6-5
j_call: -
clone_size: -
cdr3_aa: ATQKLAGVGEQY

d_call: TRBD2
cdr3_length: 15
v_call: TRBV7-2
j_call: TRBJ2-2
clone_size: -
cdr3_aa: ASSAPGLAGVSGELF

d_call: TRBD2
cdr3_length: 16
v_call: TRBV7-9
j_call: TRBJ2-2
clone_size: few
cdr3_aa: ASSPRRSGKGYTGELF

d_call: -
cdr3_length: 10
v_call: TRBV30
j_call: TRBJ2-7
clone_size: -
cdr3_aa: AWSSIGREQY

d_call: TRBD1
cdr3_length: 11
v_call: TRBV15
j_call: TRBJ2-1
clone_size: -
cdr3_aa: ATSRDLGGEQF

d_call: -
cdr3_length: 11
v_call: TRBV11-2
j_call: TRBJ1-1
clone_size: few
cdr3_aa: ASSPQGWTEAF

d_call: -
cdr3_length: 11
v_call: TRBV6-5
j_call: TRBJ2-1
clone_size: -
cdr3_aa: ASSYTTYNEQF

d_call: TRBD2
cdr3_length: 13
v_call: TRBV7-9
j_call: TRBJ2-7
clone_size: -
cdr3_aa: ASSLEFSGRSWQY

d_call: TRBD1
cdr3_length: 15
v_call: TRBV15
j_call: TRBJ1-4
clone_size: -
cdr3_aa: ATSRDLGGWGNEKLF

d_call: TRBD2
cdr3_length: 13
v_call: TRBV28
j_call: TRBJ2-7
clone_size: -
cdr3_aa: ASSLYIAGDNEQY

d_call: TRBD1
cdr3_length: 12
v_call: TRBV11-2
j_call: TRBJ1-1
clone_size: -
cdr3_aa: ASSIQGARTEAF

d_call: TRBD1
cdr3_length: 13
v_call: TRBV10-3
j_call: TRBJ1-2
clone_size: -
cdr3_aa: AISESTGGNYGYT

d_call: -
cdr3_length: 14
v_call: TRBV12-2
j_call: TRBJ1-1
clone_size: -
cdr3_aa: ASRLWPGQRGTEAF

d_call: TRBD2
cdr3_length: 12
v_call: TRBV7-2
j_call: TRBJ2-3
clone_size: -
cdr3_aa: ASSLGTSPDTQY

d_call: TRBD2
cdr3_length: 12
v_call: TRBV9
j_call: TRBJ2-1
clone_size: -
cdr3_aa: ASSPRLAGVEQF

d_call: -
cdr3_length: 10
v_call: TRBV11-3
j_call: TRBJ1-1
clone_size: -
cdr3_aa: ASSLVVNEAF

d_call: -
cdr3_length: 13
v_call: TRBV7-2
j_call: TRBJ1-5
clone_size: -
cdr3_aa: ASSRTDYSNQPQH

d_call: -
cdr3_length: 14
v_call: TRBV11-3
j_call: TRBJ2-1
clone_size: once
cdr3_aa: ASSPLTGEANNEQF

d_call: -
cdr3_length: 10
v_call: TRBV6-8
j_call: -
clone_size: -
cdr3_aa: ASKEDGYEQY

d_call: -
cdr3_length: 12
v_call: TRBV19
j_call: TRBJ1-2
clone_size: few
cdr3_aa: ASSPKMAIYGYT

d_call: TRBD2
cdr3_length: 12
v_call: TRBV28
j_call: TRBJ2-7
clone_size: -
cdr3_aa: ASRSGLAGYEQY

d_call: TRBD2
cdr3_length: 14
v_call: TRBV5-1
j_call: TRBJ2-3
clone_size: -
cdr3_aa: ASSFGLAGGSDTQY

d_call: TRBD1
cdr3_length: 16
v_call: TRBV4-2
j_call: TRBJ2-3
clone_size: -
cdr3_aa: ASSQGVGQGLVTDTQY

d_call: -
cdr3_length: 12
v_call: TRBV4-3
j_call: TRBJ1-1
clone_size: few
cdr3_aa: ASSQEGWGTEAF

d_call: -
cdr3_length: 11
v_call: TRBV6-6
j_call: TRBJ1-1
clone_size: -
cdr3_aa: ASHRGPRTEAF

d_call: -
cdr3_length: 10
v_call: TRBV2
j_call: TRBJ2-4
clone_size: -
cdr3_aa: ASSDGLATRY

d_call: -
cdr3_length: 12
v_call: TRBV28
j_call: TRBJ1-5
clone_size: -
cdr3_aa: ASDIDSYNQPQH

d_call: TRBD1
cdr3_length: 15
v_call: TRBV28
j_call: TRBJ1-2
clone_size: -
cdr3_aa: ASSLAPGAGGAYGYT

d_call: TRBD2
cdr3_length: 13
v_call: TRBV30
j_call: TRBJ2-3
clone_size: -
cdr3_aa: AWTGTSPLSDTQY

d_call: TRBD1
cdr3_length: 14
v_call: TRBV27
j_call: TRBJ1-2
clone_size: -
cdr3_aa: ASSLRQGLAGIGYT

d_call: -
cdr3_length: 13
v_call: TRBV6-1
j_call: TRBJ1-5
clone_size: -
cdr3_aa: ASSSPGAFPRPQH

d_call: -
cdr3_length: 11
v_call: TRBV2
j_call: TRBJ2-5
clone_size: -
cdr3_aa: ASKYRYQETQY

d_call: TRBD1
cdr3_length: 13
v_call: TRBV19
j_call: TRBJ2-5
clone_size: -
cdr3_aa: ASRGGTGAQETQY

d_call: -
cdr3_length: 14
v_call: TRBV9
j_call: TRBJ1-1
clone_size: -
cdr3_aa: ASSVGWGSMNTEAF

d_call: -
cdr3_length: 11
v_call: TRBV11-2
j_call: TRBJ2-1
clone_size: -
cdr3_aa: ASSLNRDSEQF

d_call: -
cdr3_length: 11
v_call: TRBV7-3
j_call: TRBJ2-6
clone_size: many
cdr3_aa: ASSLDGANVLT

d_call: -
cdr3_length: 12
v_call: TRBV9
j_call: TRBJ1-5
clone_size: -
cdr3_aa: ASSVGRSYQPQH

d_call: TRBD1
cdr3_length: 13
v_call: TRBV4-3
j_call: TRBJ1-2
clone_size: -
cdr3_aa: ASSQETGGIGGYT

d_call: -
cdr3_length: 13
v_call: TRBV19
j_call: TRBJ2-7
clone_size: -
cdr3_aa: ATAPAAAASYEQY

d_call: -
cdr3_length: 12
v_call: TRBV6-1
j_call: TRBJ1-2
clone_size: -
cdr3_aa: ASSNTDGNYGYT

d_call: -
cdr3_length: 11
v_call: TRBV6-5
j_call: TRBJ2-3
clone_size: -
cdr3_aa: ASRKGVGNTQY

d_call: TRBD1
cdr3_length: 13
v_call: TRBV7-3
j_call: TRBJ2-1
clone_size: once
cdr3_aa: ASSLGQGAFNEQF